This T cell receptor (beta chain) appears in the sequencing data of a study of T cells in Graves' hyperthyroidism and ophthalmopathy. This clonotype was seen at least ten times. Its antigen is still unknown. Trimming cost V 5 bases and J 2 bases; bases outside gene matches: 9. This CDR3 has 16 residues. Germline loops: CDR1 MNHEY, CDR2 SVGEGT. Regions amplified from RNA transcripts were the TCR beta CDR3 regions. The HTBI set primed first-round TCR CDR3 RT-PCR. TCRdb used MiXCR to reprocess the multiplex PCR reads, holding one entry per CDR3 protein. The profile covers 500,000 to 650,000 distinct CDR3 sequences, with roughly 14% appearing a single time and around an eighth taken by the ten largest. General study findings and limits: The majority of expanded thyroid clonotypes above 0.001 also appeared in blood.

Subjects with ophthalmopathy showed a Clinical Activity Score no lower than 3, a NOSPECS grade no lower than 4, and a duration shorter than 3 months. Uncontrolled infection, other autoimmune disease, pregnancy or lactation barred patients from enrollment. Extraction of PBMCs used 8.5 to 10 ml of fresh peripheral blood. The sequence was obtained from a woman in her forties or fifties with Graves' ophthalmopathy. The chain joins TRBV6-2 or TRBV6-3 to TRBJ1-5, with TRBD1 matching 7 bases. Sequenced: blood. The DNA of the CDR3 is TGTGCCAGCAGTCAAAAGCAGGGGGAAGGCAATCAGCCCCAGCATTTT. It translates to CASSQKQGEGNQPQHF.